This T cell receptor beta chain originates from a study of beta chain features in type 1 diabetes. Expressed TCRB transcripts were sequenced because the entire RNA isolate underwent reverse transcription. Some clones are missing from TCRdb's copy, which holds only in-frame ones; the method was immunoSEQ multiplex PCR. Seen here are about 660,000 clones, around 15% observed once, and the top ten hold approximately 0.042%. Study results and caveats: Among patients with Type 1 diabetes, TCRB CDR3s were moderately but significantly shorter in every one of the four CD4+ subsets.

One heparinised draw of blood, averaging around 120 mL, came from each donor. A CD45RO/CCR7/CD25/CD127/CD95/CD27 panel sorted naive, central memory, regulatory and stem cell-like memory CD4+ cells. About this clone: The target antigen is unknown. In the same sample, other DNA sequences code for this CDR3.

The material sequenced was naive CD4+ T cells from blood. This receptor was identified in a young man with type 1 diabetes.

In nucleotides, the CDR3 is TGTGCCATCAGTGAATTGTCATATGGCTACACCTTC. Translated, it gives CAISELSYGYTF. The chain is built from TRBV10-3 and TRBJ1-2; no clear D gene. The CDR3 consists of 12 residues. Germline lookup yields CDR1 ENHRY and CDR2 SYGVKD. Trimming took off 3 bases at V and 5 bases at J, with 7 bases between the two ends.